The 8 T cell receptor beta chains below all came from one sample that was sequenced in a study of blood T cell repertoires in COVID-19. Repertoires were generated with immunoSEQ multiplex PCR, while TCRdb's copy carries only in-frame clones and drops some. The repertoire holds about 120,000 clones, with around 85% as singletons. Sequences were obtained from peripheral blood. The receptors originated from an older woman with COVID-19, enrolled during active disease.

The chain couples TRBV5-4 to TRBJ1-1; 8 bases agree with TRBD1. J was trimmed by 4 bases and V by 4 bases; bases with no gene match: 6. CDR3 length equals 14 residues. Looked up from germline, CDR1 is SGHNT and CDR2 is YYREEE (reference sequence). The CDR3: CASSPGTGGTEAFF. As DNA, the CDR3 is TGTGCCAGCAGCCCGGGGACAGGCGGCACTGAAGCTTTCTTT.

The chain recombines TRBV3-1 (or the pseudogene TRBV3-2) with TRBJ1-5; D is possibly TRBD1 (6 bases). The CDR3 spans 15 residues. The germline gives CDR1 LGHDT, CDR2 YNNKEL (reference sequence). The germline V and J ends were trimmed by 1 base and 6 bases, with 13 bases remaining between them. CDR3 nucleotide sequence: TGTGCCAGCAGCCAAGCCACAGGGCCCAGTCAGCCCCAGCATTTT. It is translated as CASSQATGPSQPQHF.

The V and J genes are TRBV6-6 and TRBJ1-2, with a possible D match to TRBD1 (5 bases). Germline lookup yields CDR1 MNHNY and CDR2 SVGAGI (reference sequence). The length of the CDR3 is 15 residues. Deletions cut 0 bases from V and 1 base from J, with 9 bases between. Here the CDR3 DNA reads TGTGCCAGCAGTTACTCACAGGCAATTAACTATGGCTACACCTTC. Its translation is CASSYSQAINYGYTF.

The V call is TRBV7-8, the J call TRBJ2-3; D possibly corresponds to TRBD2 (5 bases). Trimming removed 1 base at V and 4 bases at J, with 9 bases between. Germline V gives CDR1 SGHVS, CDR2 FQNEAQ. This CDR3 contains 14 residues. DNA of the CDR3: TGTGCCAGCAGCTTAGAACTAGAGCCAGATACGCAGTATTTT. The encoded protein is CASSLELEPDTQYF.

This chain links TRBV27 with TRBJ2-7; 11 positions agree with TRBD1. V was clipped by 6 bases and J by 5 bases; unmatched bases: 6. The CDR3 covers 14 residues. Germline CDR1 and CDR2: MNHEY and SMNVEV (reference sequence). CDR3 sequence: CASSAGTGGNEQYF. The CDR3 DNA reads as TGTGCCAGCAGCGCCGGGACAGGGGGTAACGAGCAGTACTTC.

The V and J genes are TRBV13 and TRBJ2-3; 9 nucleotides match TRBD2. Germline lookup yields CDR1 PRHDT and CDR2 FYEKMQ (reference sequence). This CDR3 has 16 residues. V was pared by 5 bases and J by 3 bases, with 9 bases of the junction left unmatched. CDR3 in amino acids: CASSLPARGGTDTQYF. The CDR3 DNA reads TGTGCCAGCAGCCTCCCCGCGCGGGGGGGAACAGATACGCAGTATTTT.

The rearrangement joins TRBV19 to TRBJ1-1; tentatively, D is TRBD1 (5 bases). Germline V gives CDR1 LNHDA, CDR2 SQIVND (reference sequence). Trimming shortened V by 7 bases and J by 4 bases, and 7 bases separated the two germline ends. CDR3 length equals 11 residues. CDR3: CASTGPTEAFF. As DNA, the CDR3 is TGTGCCAGTACAGGGCCCACTGAAGCTTTCTTT. The variable domain in full, completed from reference TRBV19 and TRBJ1-1, reads DGGITQSPKYLFRKEGQNVTLSCEQNLNHDAMYWYRQDPGQGLRLIYYSQIVNDFQKGDIAEGYSVSREKKESFPLTVTSAQKNPTAFYLCASTGPTEAFFGQGTRLTVV.

V gene TRBV5-1 combines with J gene TRBJ2-7, with D tentatively TRBD2 (6 bases). Looked up from germline, CDR1 is SGHRS and CDR2 is YFSETQ. Trimming took 0 bases from V and 1 from J, leaving 8 bases between them. CDR3 length: 14 amino acids. The CDR3 here is CASSLGLASYEQYF. The CDR3 DNA reads as TGCGCCAGCAGCTTGGGGCTAGCGTCCTACGAGCAGTACTTC.